A single sample is the source of the 25 T cell receptor beta chains below, sequenced in a study of cytomegalovirus exposure and HLA in healthy donors. The study ran its PCR with 60 Vbeta and 13 Jbeta primers. Measured with immunoSEQ multiplex PCR; TCRdb has only the in-frame clones, and not every one. The sample records over 100,000 clones, approximately 82% being singletons. Sequencing was carried out using PBMCs. The receptors derive from a middle-aged man in good health and CMV-seronegative.

This chain joins TRBV27 and TRBJ2-1, with 9 bases that match TRBD2. The ends lost 6 bases at V and 6 bases at J; junction bases unmatched: 12. The CDR3 contains 16 residues. Germline assignment: CDR1 MNHEY and CDR2 SMNVEV (reference sequence). The CDR3 DNA is TGTGCCAGCAGCGCGGGGTGGCGGGGGGGGGCCAATGAGCAGTTCTTC. Encoded protein: CASSAGWRGGANEQFF.

V and J are TRBV4-3 and TRBJ2-3, with D perhaps matching TRBD2 (6 bases). Germline lookup yields CDR1 LGHNA and CDR2 YSLEER. Trimming stripped 0 bases from V and 0 bases from J, with 10 bases between. The CDR3 consists of 16 residues. CDR3 nucleotides: TGCGCCAGCAGCCAAGAAAGGGACTTAAGCACAGATACGCAGTATTTT. It is translated as CASSQERDLSTDTQYF.

V usage is TRBV5-1 and J usage is TRBJ2-3, with TRBD2 matching 11 bases. The V segment lost 4 bases and the J segment 8 bases; nucleotides outside the gene matches: 9. This CDR3 is built from 15 residues. Germline CDR1 SGHRS, CDR2 YFSETQ. CDR3 sequence: CASSPGLAEVGTQYF. In nucleotides, the CDR3 is TGCGCCAGCAGCCCGGGACTAGCGGAGGTCGGTACGCAGTATTTT.

The rearrangement links TRBV7-2 to TRBJ1-1, with TRBD1 as a possible D gene (6 bases). Per the germline V gene, CDR1 is SGHTA and CDR2 is FQGNSA. V gave up 5 bases and J gave up 1 base, with 8 bases separating them. The CDR3 is 13 residues long. The CDR3 DNA follows: TGTGCCAGCAGCAAACAGGGGAACACTGAAGCTTTCTTT. This gives the protein CASSKQGNTEAFF.

The V and J genes are TRBV5-6 and TRBJ2-7, with D perhaps TRBD2 (5 bases). V lost 3 bases and J 2 bases, leaving 12 bases between the germline ends. Germline lookup yields CDR1 SGHDT and CDR2 YYEEEE. The CDR3 has 14 residues. In DNA, the CDR3 is TGTGCCAGCAGCTCCTGGACTTCAGCCTACGAGCAGTACTTC. Translating gives CASSSWTSAYEQYF.

Only one count was recorded for this clone. The chain couples TRBV7-2 to TRBJ2-1, with 9 nucleotides matching TRBD2. This CDR3 is built from 16 residues. Germline V lookup: CDR1 SGHTA, CDR2 FQGNSA. The V gene end was trimmed by 2 bases and the J gene end by 8 bases; junction bases not matched to a gene: 10. The DNA for the CDR3 is TGTGCCAGCAGCTTACTAGCGGGGTCTATGGCCGATGAGCAGTTCTTC. Its protein product is CASSLLAGSMADEQFF.

This chain joins TRBV25-1 and TRBJ1-1, with D uncertain. Trimming took off 4 bases at V and 8 bases at J, with 8 bases between the two ends. CDR1 and CDR2 from the germline V gene are MGHDK and SYGVNS. The CDR3 is made up of 11 amino acids. The CDR3 sequence is CASSGECEAFF. The CDR3 DNA follows: TGTGCCAGCAGTGGAGAGTGCGAAGCTTTCTTT.

This clone was detected a few times. The chain is built from TRBV5-6 and TRBJ1-1; TRBD1 matches at 7 bases. Germline CDR1 reads SGHDT; CDR2 reads YYEEEE. The CDR3 runs 13 residues. The V and J ends lost 1 base and 9 bases, in that order; junction bases with no gene match: 6. The CDR3 DNA is TGTGCCAGCAGCTTGCTGGGACAGACGAAAGCTTTCTTT. This translates into CASSLLGQTKAFF.

The CDR3 loop is CASSPRGGDGYEQYF. The DNA of the CDR3 is TGTGCCAGCAGCCCAAGAGGGGGGGACGGCTACGAGCAGTACTTC. The chain couples TRBV9 to TRBJ2-7; weak D call: TRBD2 (7 bases). Trimming left V 4 bases short and J 3 bases short, with 17 bases between. Germline CDR1 SGDLS, CDR2 YYNGEE. This CDR3 has 15 residues.

The chain is built from TRBV10-1 and TRBJ1-3; no clear D. This CDR3 region has 13 residues. V was shortened by 0 bases and J by 7 bases, with 7 bases between the two germline ends. The germline V gene has CDR1 WNHNN and CDR2 SYGVQD (reference sequence). The chain's CDR3 is CASSESGSNTIYF. The CDR3 DNA follows: TGCGCCAGCAGTGAGTCTGGGAGTAACACCATATATTTT.

The CDR3 spells CASSHGTGGSNGYTF. The CDR3 DNA is TGTGCCAGCAGCCATGGGACAGGGGGGAGCAATGGCTACACCTTC. The J gene is TRBJ1-2, the V gene TRBV13; 11 bases line up with TRBD1. J was trimmed by 6 bases and V by 5 bases; bases with no gene match: 8. The V gene's germline CDR1 is PRHDT and CDR2 FYEKMQ (reference sequence). This CDR3 has 15 residues.

This chain connects TRBV6-1 to TRBJ2-7; D perhaps matches TRBD2 (6 bases). CDR3 length: 14 residues. The V end lost 8 bases, the J end lost 6 bases, and 20 bases lay between the germline ends. The germline V gene encodes CDR1 MNHNS and CDR2 SASEGT. The CDR3 is CASRGSFKPLEQYF. The CDR3 coding sequence is TGTGCCAGCCGGGGGTCGTTTAAGCCCCTCGAGCAGTACTTC.

The V call is TRBV5-6, the J call TRBJ1-2; possible D gene TRBD1, 6 bases. V was cut by 3 bases and J by 5 bases, with 11 bases left in between. Germline V CDR1 and CDR2: SGHDT, YYEEEE. The CDR3 sequence is 13 residues long. CDR3 loop: CASSSGQLYGYTF. For the CDR3, the DNA is TGTGCCAGCAGCTCTGGACAGTTATATGGCTACACCTTC. Looking up the rest from reference TRBV5-6 and TRBJ1-2 gives the full variable domain: DAGVTQSPTHLIKTRGQQVTLRCSPKSGHDTVSWYQQALGQGPQFIFQYYEEEERQRGNFPDRFSGHQFPNYSSELNVNALLLGDSALYLCASSSGQLYGYTFGSGTRLTVV.

The V call is TRBV5-5, the J call TRBJ1-3; 7 bases are a match to TRBD1. CDR3 length equals 18 residues. V gave up 4 bases and J gave up 4 bases; unmatched junction bases: 17. Germline V gene data show CDR1 as SGHKS and CDR2 as YYEKEE (reference sequence). The CDR3 region is CASSPLSGTDGRGNTIYF. For the CDR3, the DNA is TGTGCCAGCAGCCCCCTCTCTGGGACAGATGGGAGAGGAAACACCATATATTTT.

The CDR3 reads CASSQEQGNYGYTF. The DNA for the CDR3 is TGCGCCAGCAGCCAAGAACAGGGAAACTATGGCTACACCTTC. The genes are TRBV4-3 and TRBJ1-2, with D possibly matching TRBD1 (6 bases). The CDR3 extends over 14 amino acids. The V end was cut by 0 bases, the J end by 2 bases, with 7 bases between. CDR1 and CDR2 from the germline V gene are LGHNA and YSLEER.

This rearrangement joins TRBV27 to TRBJ1-2; D is perhaps TRBD1 (6 bases). Deletions cut 2 bases from V and 6 bases from J, with 10 bases between. CDR3 length: 13 residues. Germline V lookup: CDR1 MNHEY, CDR2 SMNVEV (reference sequence). The CDR3 nucleotides read TGTGCCAGCAGTTTACTGGGGGCAGATGGCTACACCTTC. Protein product: CASSLLGADGYTF.

The chain carries TRBV11-2 and TRBJ1-1; 7 bases agree with TRBD1. This CDR3 spans 18 amino acids. The V gene end was trimmed by 5 bases and the J gene end by 0 bases; junction bases not matched to a gene: 15. Germline CDR1 SGHAT, CDR2 FQNNGV. The CDR3: CASSLRFTGQSMNTEAFF. The CDR3 nucleotides are TGTGCCAGCAGCCTTCGCTTTACGGGACAGAGCATGAACACTGAAGCTTTCTTT. The full variable domain, with the rest looked up from reference TRBV11-2 and TRBJ1-1, is EAGVAQSPRYKIIEKRQSVAFWCNPISGHATLYWYQQILGQGPKLLIQFQNNGVVDDSQLPKDRFSAERLKGVDSTLKIQPAKLEDSAVYLCASSLRFTGQSMNTEAFFGQGTRLTVV.

This chain joins TRBV27 and TRBJ2-7, with TRBD1 matching 10 bases. With 2 bases clipped from V and 3 bases from J, the junction kept 7 bases outside the gene matches. Germline CDR1 is MNHEY and CDR2 is SMNVEV (reference sequence). The CDR3 extends over 16 amino acids. The CDR3 nucleotides are TGTGCCAGCAGTTTACGGATTGGGACAGGGGACTACGAGCAGTACTTC. Its translation: CASSLRIGTGDYEQYF.

The chain links TRBV11-1 to TRBJ2-5; possible D gene TRBD2, 5 bases. The CDR3 loop spans 14 amino acids. The V gene's germline CDR1 is SGHAT and CDR2 FQDESV (reference sequence). Trimming left V 2 bases short and J 0 bases short, with 7 bases between. CDR3 DNA sequence: TGTGCCAGCAGCTTAAGGCGGGACCAAGAGACCCAGTACTTC. This sequence encodes CASSLRRDQETQYF.

The chain uses TRBV10-2 and TRBJ1-1; D may be TRBD1 (5 bases). Germline V gene data show CDR1 as WSHSY and CDR2 as SAAADI. V was cut by 4 bases and J by 3 bases, with 15 bases left in between. This CDR3 comprises 15 residues. The CDR3 DNA is TGCGCCAGCAGTGCGGGACGGTGGGGGGACACTGAAGCTTTCTTT. The encoded protein is CASSAGRWGDTEAFF.

This sequence joins TRBV6-5 and TRBJ2-7; TRBD2 aligns across 10 bases. Germline V gives CDR1 MNHEY, CDR2 SVGAGI. V gave up 7 bases and J gave up 2 bases; unmatched junction bases: 8. The CDR3 extends over 15 amino acids. The CDR3 reads CASTLASGGAYEQYF. In DNA form, the CDR3 reads TGTGCCAGCACTTTAGCTAGCGGGGGAGCCTACGAGCAGTACTTC.

This clone has only a few counts. The chain couples TRBV2 to TRBJ1-2, with 9 bases fitting TRBD1. The CDR3 totals 13 residues. The germline V gene has CDR1 SNHLY and CDR2 FYNNEI. V was clipped by 9 bases and J by 2 bases; unmatched bases: 4. The CDR3 sequence: CARTGTGNYGYTF. CDR3 DNA sequence: TGTGCCAGGACCGGGACAGGGAACTATGGCTACACCTTC.

This chain links TRBV7-2 with TRBJ2-7; TRBD2 matches at 7 bases. The ends lost 5 bases at V and 0 bases at J; junction bases unmatched: 7. The CDR3 has 15 residues. Per germline, CDR1 SGHTA and CDR2 FQGNSA. CDR3 amino acids: CASSAFGGSSYEQYF. DNA for the CDR3: TGTGCCAGCAGCGCCTTCGGCGGGAGCTCCTACGAGCAGTACTTC.

This chain joins TRBV29-1 and TRBJ2-3, with D possibly matching TRBD2 (6 bases). CDR3 length: 15 amino acids. Germline CDR1 SQVTM, CDR2 ANQGSEA. V dropped 1 base and J dropped 1 base, with 12 bases sitting between them. CDR3 nucleotides: TGCAGCGTTGAAGGGGGGGTCATCGGCACAGATACGCAGTATTTT. Protein: CSVEGGVIGTDTQYF.

In this sample, this clone turned up once. The chain carries TRBV5-5 and TRBJ1-1; D ambiguous. The ends were cut back, 0 bases at V and 1 base at J, with 10 bases in the middle. The germline V gene encodes CDR1 SGHKS and CDR2 YYEKEE (reference sequence). The CDR3 covers 15 residues. The CDR3 sequence: CASSLAGRGNTEAFF. CDR3 bases: TGTGCCAGCAGCTTGGCCGGCAGAGGGAACACTGAAGCTTTCTTT.